The T cell receptor (beta chain) described here comes from a study of radiotherapy plus CTLA-4 blockade in lung cancer. Generated by immunoSEQ multiplex PCR, the TCRdb table keeps only in-frame clones and is missing some. Among about 56,000 clones listed, around 85% were seen once. The V gene lost 1 base and the J gene lost 1 base, with 8 bases spanning the gap. Germline V gene sequence: CDR1 SGHRS, CDR2 YFSETQ. The CDR3 is made up of 14 amino acids. This clonotype was obtained from a human donor with non-small cell lung cancer who had a complete response to radiotherapy plus ipilimumab. Sequences were derived from peripheral blood, sampled from a patient treated with radiotherapy plus ipilimumab. This sequence joins TRBV5-1 and TRBJ1-1, with D tentatively TRBD1 (6 bases). CDR3 bases: TGCGCCAGCAGCTTGACAGGGTCGAACACTGAAGCTTTCTTT. Translating gives CASSLTGSNTEAFF. The full variable domain, with the rest looked up from reference TRBV5-1 and TRBJ1-1, is KAGVTQTPRYLIKTRGQQVTLSCSPISGHRSVSWYQQTPGQGLQFLFEYFSETQRNKGNFPGRFSGRQFSNSRSEMNVSTLELGDSALYLCASSLTGSNTEAFFGQGTRLTVV.